The 24 T cell receptor beta chains in this list originate from one sample, sequenced in a study of cytomegalovirus exposure and HLA in healthy donors. The PCR had 60 Vbeta and 13 Jbeta primers. Clones were sequenced by immunoSEQ multiplex PCR, and TCRdb holds only the in-frame ones, with some missing. This table has 90,000 to 150,000 clones, less than 90% appearing once. Source material: PBMCs. These receptors came from a middle-aged man in good health and CMV-seronegative.

The V gene is TRBV28, the J gene TRBJ1-5; TRBD1 aligns across 7 bases. CDR3 size: 14 residues. The V gene's germline CDR1 is MDHEN and CDR2 SYDVKM. V trimming: 2 bases; J trimming: 10 bases; junction bases outside the gene matches: 8. CDR3 nucleotides: TGTGCCAGCAGTTTAATAGCAGGGGGTGAACCCCAGCATTTT. Translation gives CASSLIAGGEPQHF. The full variable domain, its missing parts supplied by reference TRBV28 and TRBJ1-5, is DVKVTQSSRYLVKRTGEKVFLECVQDMDHENMFWYRQDPGLGLRLIYFSYDVKMKEKGDIPEGYSVSREKKERFSLILESASTNQTSMYLCASSLIAGGEPQHFGDGTRLSIL.

This rearrangement joins TRBV5-1 to TRBJ2-1; D call uncertain. Germline V gives CDR1 SGHRS, CDR2 YFSETQ. The CDR3 has 13 amino acids. V lost 4 bases and J lost 7, with 12 bases in between. Written as DNA, the CDR3 is TGCGCCAGCAGCCGCCCCGAGGCGAATGAGCAGTTCTTC. Amino acid sequence: CASSRPEANEQFF.

The chain links TRBV7-8 to TRBJ2-7; maybe TRBD1 (6 bases). The length of the CDR3 is 14 residues. V lost 5 bases, J lost 2 bases, and 13 bases lay in between. CDR1 is SGHVS, CDR2 FQNEAQ, per germline. DNA for the CDR3: TGTGCCAGCAGCACCGGGACACCTACCTACGAGCAGTACTTC. Translation gives CASSTGTPTYEQYF.

The J gene is TRBJ1-2, the V gene TRBV14; the match to TRBD1 covers 7 bases. Per the germline V gene, CDR1 is SGHDN and CDR2 is FVKESK. The CDR3 length is 15 residues. V trimming: 0 bases; J trimming: 4 bases; junction bases outside the gene matches: 5. For the CDR3, the DNA is TGTGCCAGCAGCCAAGATTGGGGACAGCTCTATGGCTACACCTTC. This codes for CASSQDWGQLYGYTF.

The chain is built from TRBV28 and TRBJ1-6; 9 bases agree with TRBD1. Trimming cost V 4 bases and J 10 bases; bases outside gene matches: 2. From germline, CDR1 is MDHEN and CDR2 SYDVKM. The CDR3 runs 13 residues. DNA of the CDR3: TGTGCCAGCAGTTACAGGGGGCGGTCACCCCTCCACTTT. Amino acid sequence: CASSYRGRSPLHF.

The rearrangement links TRBV11-2 to TRBJ2-3; no clear D gene. The CDR3 runs to 14 residues. Per the germline V gene, CDR1 is SGHAT and CDR2 is FQNNGV. Trimming removed 1 base at V and 2 bases at J, with 7 bases between. CDR3 in amino acids: CASSLAGITDTQYF. Here the CDR3 DNA reads TGTGCCAGCAGCTTAGCAGGTATCACAGATACGCAGTATTTT.

This clone was seen just once. CDR3 region: CASSTPGRGWAPLHF. CDR3 nucleotides: TGTGCCAGCAGCACGCCCGGACGGGGTTGGGCACCCCTCCACTTT. The chain carries TRBV11-2 and TRBJ1-6, with no clear D. This CDR3 contains 15 residues. Germline V gene data show CDR1 as SGHAT and CDR2 as FQNNGV. V dropped 5 bases and J dropped 11 bases, with 19 bases sitting between them.

The V call is TRBV28, the J call TRBJ2-7, with 7 nucleotides matching TRBD2. Trimming at V came to 7 bases and at J to 4 bases, leaving 16 bases not matched to a gene. The CDR3 has 16 amino acids. The germline gives CDR1 MDHEN, CDR2 SYDVKM. The CDR3 bases are TGTGCCAGCAACCTTCGGGGGGTCGGGTTAGTTTACGAGCAGTACTTC. As protein: CASNLRGVGLVYEQYF.

V usage is TRBV6-5 and J usage is TRBJ1-6; tentatively, D is TRBD1 (5 bases). Trimming removed 11 bases at V and 0 bases at J, with 8 bases between. The germline CDR1 and CDR2 sequences are MNHEY and SVGAGI. The CDR3 consists of 13 residues. The CDR3 nucleotides are TGTGCCGGGGGGAGCTCCTATAATTCACCCCTCCACTTT. Amino acids: CAGGSSYNSPLHF.

The gene calls are TRBV6-1 and TRBJ2-2; D call uncertain. This CDR3 has 14 residues. The germline V and J ends were trimmed by 3 bases and 1 base, with 6 bases remaining between them. The V gene's germline CDR1 is MNHNS and CDR2 SASEGT. CDR3 sequence reads: CASSERGNTGELFF. DNA for the CDR3: TGTGCCAGCAGTGAGCGAGGGAACACCGGGGAGCTGTTTTTT.

The CDR3 DNA sequence: TGCGCCAGCAGCCAAGATGGACAGGGAAGCTACGAGCAGTACTTC. It specifies CASSQDGQGSYEQYF. The V and J genes are TRBV4-1 and TRBJ2-7, with TRBD1 matching 8 bases. Germline loops: CDR1 MGHRA, CDR2 YSYEKL. The V and J ends lost 0 bases and 3 bases, in that order; junction bases with no gene match: 4. CDR3 length: 15 amino acids.

The genes are TRBV7-2 and TRBJ2-3, with TRBD2 matching 11 bases. Unmatched junction bases numbered 6, after V lost 5 bases and J lost 5 bases. Germline assignment: CDR1 SGHTA and CDR2 FQGNSA. The CDR3 is made up of 15 amino acids. The CDR3 loop reads CASSLGTSGLDTQYF. In DNA, the CDR3 is TGTGCCAGCAGCCTCGGGACTAGCGGATTAGATACGCAGTATTTT.

This chain links TRBV5-1 with TRBJ2-3; TRBD2 aligns across 7 bases. Germline V CDR1 and CDR2: SGHRS, YFSETQ. Trimming cost V 4 bases and J 5 bases; bases outside gene matches: 7. This CDR3 is 14 amino acids long. In nucleotides, the CDR3 is TGCGCCAGCAGCGGCGGGAGAGAAAGAGATACGCAGTATTTT. Protein sequence: CASSGGRERDTQYF.

The chain employs TRBV30 and TRBJ2-7, with 7 positions matching TRBD1. Germline V gives CDR1 GTSNPN, CDR2 SVGIG (reference sequence). CDR3 length: 12 residues. After removal of 6 bases from V and 2 bases from J, the junction contained 4 bases not matched to a gene. The CDR3 DNA reads TGTGCCTGCGGTAGGGGGCCCTACGAGCAGTACTTC. This codes for CACGRGPYEQYF.

This rearrangement joins TRBV5-6 to TRBJ2-7; tentative D call: TRBD1 (6 bases). V was shortened by 7 bases and J by 0 bases, with 14 bases between the two germline ends. The CDR3 contains 14 residues. Germline CDR1 and CDR2: SGHDT and YYEEEE. CDR3 amino acids: CASRETGDSYEQYF. The CDR3 DNA reads TGTGCCAGCCGTGAGACAGGAGACTCCTACGAGCAGTACTTC. The full variable domain, in which reference TRBV5-6 and TRBJ2-7 provide the parts outside the CDR3, is DAGVTQSPTHLIKTRGQQVTLRCSPKSGHDTVSWYQQALGQGPQFIFQYYEEEERQRGNFPDRFSGHQFPNYSSELNVNALLLGDSALYLCASRETGDSYEQYFGPGTRLTVT.

The chain recombines TRBV13 with TRBJ1-1; no reliable D call. The germline V and J ends were trimmed by 1 base and 3 bases, with 12 bases remaining between them. The CDR3 runs to 15 residues. Germline CDR1 is PRHDT and CDR2 is FYEKMQ (reference sequence). The CDR3 sequence is CASSLEAGWDTEAFF. The DNA of the CDR3 is TGTGCCAGCAGCTTAGAGGCGGGATGGGACACTGAAGCTTTCTTT.

In the case of this clone: Other DNA sequences within the sample encode an identical CDR3. The V gene is TRBV7-9, the J gene TRBJ2-7, with D possibly matching TRBD2 (6 bases). Germline lookup yields CDR1 SEHNR and CDR2 FQNEAQ (reference sequence). V lost 0 bases, J lost 6 bases, and 6 bases lay in between. This CDR3 has 12 amino acids. The CDR3: CASSLAGGEQYF. The CDR3 DNA is TGTGCCAGCAGCTTAGCGGGGGGCGAGCAGTACTTC. Combining the CDR3 with reference TRBV7-9 and TRBJ2-7 gives the whole variable domain DTGVSQNPRHKITKRGQNVTFRCDPISEHNRLYWYRQTLGQGPEFLTYFQNEAQLEKSRLLSDRFSAERPKGSFSTLEIQRTEQGDSAMYLCASSLAGGEQYFGPGTRLTVT.

Points on this clone: Within the sample, other DNA sequences also encode this same CDR3. V gene TRBV6-5 combines with J gene TRBJ1-5; D is perhaps TRBD1 (6 bases). V shed 2 bases and J shed 5 bases, with 10 bases lying between them. CDR3 length equals 14 residues. From germline, CDR1 is MNHEY and CDR2 SVGAGI. Written as DNA, the CDR3 is TGTGCCAGCAGTTACGGCGGGGGGCATCAGCCCCAGCATTTT. Translation gives CASSYGGGHQPQHF.

The chain is built from TRBV18 and TRBJ2-7; TRBD2 matches 9 bases. The V gene end was trimmed by 2 bases and the J gene end by 7 bases; junction bases not matched to a gene: 9. CDR3 length equals 15 residues. CDR1 and CDR2 (germline): KGHSH, LQKENI. CDR3 in amino acids: CASSPVIPREGEQYF. CDR3 DNA: TGTGCCAGCTCACCAGTTATTCCGCGGGAGGGTGAGCAGTACTTC.

The chain combines TRBV19 with TRBJ1-2; 9 bases map to TRBD1. The CDR3 is 14 amino acids. CDR1 and CDR2 from the germline V gene are LNHDA and SQIVND (reference sequence). V lost 6 bases to trimming and J lost 1 base; unmatched junction nucleotides: 3. The CDR3 nucleotides are TGTGCCAGTAGAGGACAGGGGTTTAACTATGGCTACACCTTC. Protein product: CASRGQGFNYGYTF.

This chain uses TRBV2 with TRBJ2-7, with D tentatively TRBD1 (6 bases). The CDR3 totals 15 residues. The V gene lost 2 bases and the J gene lost 2 bases, with 13 bases spanning the gap. The germline V gene encodes CDR1 SNHLY and CDR2 FYNNEI. The CDR3 DNA reads as TGTGCCAGCAGTGAATCTGGCAGGGGCACCTACGAGCAGTACTTC. It specifies CASSESGRGTYEQYF.

The chain recombines TRBV11-2 with TRBJ1-1; TRBD1 matches at 8 bases. With 4 bases clipped from V and 1 base from J, the junction kept 2 bases outside the gene matches. Germline V gene data show CDR1 as SGHAT and CDR2 as FQNNGV. There are 14 residues in the CDR3. CDR3 nucleotide sequence: TGTGCCAGCAGCTCTGGGACAGGGAACACTGAAGCTTTCTTT. Amino acids: CASSSGTGNTEAFF.

V gene TRBV12-2 combines with J gene TRBJ1-5; the table names TRBD1, a call not compared with the DNA. TRBV12-2 corresponds to a pseudogene. The CDR3 covers 18 residues. The CDR3 region has the DNA TGTGCAAGTCGCTTAGCGGGACAGTTCCCCTATAGCAATCAGCCCCAGCATTTT. It yields the protein CASRLAGQFPYSNQPQHF.

This clone has a handful of counts. The rearrangement uses TRBV5-4 and TRBJ2-7, with 7 bases identical to TRBD2. Germline-derived CDR1 and CDR2 are SGHNT and YYREEE (reference sequence). Losses at the gene ends were 3 bases for V and 1 base for J; bases not matched to a gene: 10. This CDR3 comprises 16 residues. The CDR3 sequence: CASSYGRGGASYEQYF. The CDR3, as DNA: TGTGCCAGCAGCTACGGAAGGGGAGGGGCGTCCTACGAGCAGTACTTC.